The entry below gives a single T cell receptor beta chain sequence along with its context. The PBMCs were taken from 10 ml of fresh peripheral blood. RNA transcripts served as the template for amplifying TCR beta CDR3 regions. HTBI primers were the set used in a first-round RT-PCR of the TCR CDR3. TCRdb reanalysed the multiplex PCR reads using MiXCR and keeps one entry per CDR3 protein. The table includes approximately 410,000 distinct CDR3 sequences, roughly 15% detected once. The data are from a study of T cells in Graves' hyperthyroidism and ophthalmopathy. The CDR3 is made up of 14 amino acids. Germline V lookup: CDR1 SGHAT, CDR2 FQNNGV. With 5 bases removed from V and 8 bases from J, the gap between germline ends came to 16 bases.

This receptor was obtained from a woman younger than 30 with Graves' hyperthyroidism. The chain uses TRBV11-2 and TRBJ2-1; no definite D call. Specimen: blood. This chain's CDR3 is CASSARRSFDEQFF. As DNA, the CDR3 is TGTGCCAGCAGCGCGCGCCGGAGCTTTGATGAGCAGTTCTTC.